The 18 T cell receptor beta chains below come from one sample, sequenced in a study of blood T cell repertoires in COVID-19. Data came from immunoSEQ multiplex PCR; TCRdb stores just in-frame clones and leaves some out. Among under 45,000 clones listed, 70% to 90% were seen once. The sample was peripheral blood. The receptor set was obtained from a man aged 55 to 69 with acute or convalescent COVID-19.

The genes are TRBV10-3 and TRBJ2-7; D may be TRBD1 (5 bases). The CDR3 contains 13 residues. V lost 2 bases and J lost 9, with 14 bases in between. Germline CDR1 ENHRY, CDR2 SYGVKD. The CDR3 loop reads CAISEGATSWQYF. The DNA of the CDR3 is TGTGCCATCAGTGAGGGGGCGACGAGCTGGCAGTACTTC.

This clone was picked up a small number of times. The rearrangement joins TRBV5-6 to TRBJ2-7; no definite D call. The CDR3 covers 14 residues. Trimming pared 1 base from V and 1 base from J, leaving 9 bases between. Germline V gene sequence: CDR1 SGHDT, CDR2 YYEEEE. The CDR3 loop reads CASSLNYGSYEQYF. For the CDR3, the DNA is TGTGCCAGCAGCTTGAATTACGGGTCCTACGAGCAGTACTTC.

This sequence joins TRBV6-2 or TRBV6-3 and TRBJ1-1; D is ambiguous. Trimming cost V 6 bases and J 5 bases, with 13 bases left between them. The CDR3 totals 13 residues. From germline, CDR1 is MNHEY and CDR2 SVGEGT. CDR3 coding DNA: TGTGCCAGCAGCACCGGGTTGACGACTGAAGCTTTCTTT. Its translation is CASSTGLTTEAFF.

V gene TRBV6-5 combines with J gene TRBJ1-6, with D maybe TRBD1 (5 bases). CDR1 is MNHEY and CDR2 is SVGAGI in the germline V gene. This CDR3 comprises 11 residues. V lost 6 bases and J 9 bases, leaving 6 bases between the germline ends. The CDR3 here is CASRTGSPLHF. CDR3 nucleotides: TGTGCCAGCAGAACAGGTTCACCCCTCCACTTT.

V gene TRBV19 combines with J gene TRBJ2-3; 12 bases align to TRBD1. This CDR3 comprises 17 residues. J gave up 4 bases and V 3 bases, and 8 bases lay outside the gene matches. Germline V gene lookup returns CDR1 LNHDA and CDR2 SQIVND (reference sequence). The CDR3 here is CASSISSGTGGADTQYF. The CDR3 region has the DNA TGTGCCAGTAGTATCTCAAGCGGGACAGGGGGCGCAGATACGCAGTATTTT.

The chain links TRBV14 to TRBJ1-6, with D unresolved. There are 16 residues in the CDR3. Germline CDR1 and CDR2: SGHDN and FVKESK. Trimming cost V 3 bases and J 0 bases, with 9 bases left between them. The CDR3 loop is CASSHTPSSYNSPLHF. CDR3 bases: TGTGCCAGCAGCCATACTCCGAGCTCCTATAATTCACCCCTCCACTTT. Together with reference TRBV14 and TRBJ1-6, the CDR3 gives the full variable domain: EAGVTQFPSHSVIEKGQTVTLRCDPISGHDNLYWYRRVMGKEIKFLLHFVKESKQDESGMPNNRFLAERTGGTYSTLKVQPAELEDSGVYFCASSHTPSSYNSPLHFGNGTRLTVT.

The rearrangement uses TRBV14 and TRBJ1-6; D unresolved. The germline CDR1 and CDR2 sequences are SGHDN and FVKESK. V was clipped by 0 bases and J by 6 bases, with 6 bases between them. The CDR3 runs to 14 residues. The CDR3 bases are TGTGCCAGCAGCCAAGATAGTGTTAATTCACCCCTCCACTTT. Protein sequence: CASSQDSVNSPLHF. The whole variable domain, remainder taken from reference TRBV14 and TRBJ1-6, is EAGVTQFPSHSVIEKGQTVTLRCDPISGHDNLYWYRRVMGKEIKFLLHFVKESKQDESGMPNNRFLAERTGGTYSTLKVQPAELEDSGVYFCASSQDSVNSPLHFGNGTRLTVT.

The chain carries TRBV19 and TRBJ2-5; 7 nucleotides agree with TRBD1. Germline V CDR1 and CDR2: LNHDA, SQIVND (reference sequence). The CDR3 has 14 residues. Trimming took 5 bases from V and 4 from J; bases not matched to a gene: 7. The CDR3 nucleotides read TGTGCCAGTAGTCTTTCCGGGACAGTAGAGACCCAGTACTTC. Translated: CASSLSGTVETQYF.

J is TRBJ1-1 and V is TRBV19; TRBD1 is a possible D gene (6 bases). Germline values: CDR1 LNHDA, CDR2 SQIVND (reference sequence). This CDR3 region has 15 residues. V was cut by 4 bases and J by 1 base, with 13 bases left in between. The CDR3 sequence: CASSTGEMGNTEAFF. The CDR3, as DNA: TGTGCCAGTAGTACAGGGGAGATGGGGAACACTGAAGCTTTCTTT.

This clone is deemed medium-sized. The chain combines TRBV19 with TRBJ1-1; 9 positions match TRBD1. Germline V gene data show CDR1 as LNHDA and CDR2 as SQIVND (reference sequence). V lost 5 bases and J lost 10; bases outside the gene matches: 11. CDR3 length: 14 amino acids. The CDR3 region is CASSAARTGVGAFF. The CDR3 coding sequence is TGTGCCAGTAGTGCCGCCCGGACAGGGGTTGGAGCTTTCTTT.

This chain links TRBV30 with TRBJ1-2; 8 nucleotides match TRBD1. Germline V gives CDR1 GTSNPN, CDR2 SVGIG (reference sequence). The CDR3 runs 12 residues. Trimming removed 4 bases from V and 8 bases from J; junction bases left unmatched: 6. The CDR3 region has the DNA TGTGCCTGGACGGGGACAGGACGGGGCTACACCTTC. Translation gives CAWTGTGRGYTF.

In nucleotides, the CDR3 is TGTGCCAGCAGCTTCCGGACTAGCGGGTGGAATGAGCAGTTCTTC. This translates into CASSFRTSGWNEQFF. This chain joins TRBV5-5 and TRBJ2-1, with 11 bases that match TRBD2. The CDR3 sequence is 15 residues long. Losses at the gene ends were 2 bases for V and 7 bases for J; bases not matched to a gene: 5. Germline V gene lookup returns CDR1 SGHKS and CDR2 YYEKEE (reference sequence).

The V gene is TRBV5-6, the J gene TRBJ2-7, with D maybe TRBD2 (5 bases). This CDR3 contains 12 residues. In germline, CDR1 is SGHDT, CDR2 YYEEEE. Trimming removed 0 bases at V and 4 bases at J, with 5 bases between. CDR3 in amino acids: CASSLGGYEQYF. The CDR3 DNA reads as TGTGCCAGCAGCTTGGGAGGGTACGAGCAGTACTTC.

This chain connects TRBV19 to TRBJ1-1; 8 nucleotides align to TRBD1. The V segment lost 7 bases and the J segment 1 base; nucleotides outside the gene matches: 5. Germline loops: CDR1 LNHDA, CDR2 SQIVND (reference sequence). The CDR3 consists of 14 residues. CDR3 protein: CASTRQGANTEAFF. The CDR3 region has the DNA TGTGCCAGTACACGCCAGGGGGCGAACACTGAAGCTTTCTTT.

V gene TRBV3-1 (or the pseudogene TRBV3-2) combines with J gene TRBJ1-1; tentatively, D is TRBD1 (5 bases). Germline CDR1 is LGHDT and CDR2 is YNNKEL (reference sequence). The CDR3 length is 17 residues. Trimming removed 1 base from V and 0 bases from J, with 15 bases in between. CDR3 residues: CASSQGFGRQLNTEAFF. Written as DNA, the CDR3 is TGTGCCAGCAGCCAAGGATTCGGGCGACAGCTGAACACTGAAGCTTTCTTT.

The chain links TRBV19 to TRBJ1-4; tentatively, D is TRBD1 (6 bases). The CDR3 spans 14 residues. The V gene lost 1 base and the J gene lost 8 bases, with 11 bases spanning the gap. CDR1 and CDR2 (germline): LNHDA, SQIVND (reference sequence). CDR3 in DNA: TGTGCCAGTAGTATAGCCCTGAGGGGGGAAAAACTGTTTTTT. This codes for CASSIALRGEKLFF.

This chain joins TRBV2 and TRBJ2-2, with 7 bases aligning to TRBD1. Germline CDR1 SNHLY, CDR2 FYNNEI. The CDR3 runs 15 residues. V was clipped by 6 bases and J by 1 base; unmatched bases: 5. In nucleotides, the CDR3 is TGTGCCAGCAGACATGACAGGGTGAACACCGGGGAGCTGTTTTTT. Protein: CASRHDRVNTGELFF.

This clone came up once. V is TRBV4-1 and J is TRBJ1-3; unclear D gene. This CDR3 spans 17 amino acids. In germline, CDR1 is MGHRA, CDR2 YSYEKL. Trimming took 4 bases from V and 4 from J, leaving 20 bases between them. The CDR3 nucleotides are TGCGCCAGCAGCCCCCAGCCCCCCGGGTCGGCAGGAAACACCATATATTTT. It encodes CASSPQPPGSAGNTIYF.